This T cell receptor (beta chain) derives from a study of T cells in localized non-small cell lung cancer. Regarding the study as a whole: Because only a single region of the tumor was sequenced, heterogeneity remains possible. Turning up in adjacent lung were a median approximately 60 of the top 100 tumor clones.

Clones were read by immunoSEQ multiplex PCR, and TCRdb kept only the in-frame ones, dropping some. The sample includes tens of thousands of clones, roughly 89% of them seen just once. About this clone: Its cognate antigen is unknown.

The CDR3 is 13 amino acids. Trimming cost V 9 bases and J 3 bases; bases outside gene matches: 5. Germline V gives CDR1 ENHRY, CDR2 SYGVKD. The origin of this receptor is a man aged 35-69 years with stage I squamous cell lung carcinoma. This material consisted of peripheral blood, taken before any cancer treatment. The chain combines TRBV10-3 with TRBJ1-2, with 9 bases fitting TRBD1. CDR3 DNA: TGTGCCATACAGGGGGCAGTGGACTATGGCTACACCTTC. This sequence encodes CAIQGAVDYGYTF.